The present T cell receptor beta chain was sequenced within a study of cytomegalovirus exposure and HLA in healthy donors. Turning to the study itself: Both the roughly 120 validation repertoires and the approximately 700 first-cohort repertoires used the same platform, as reported by a later analysis.

V dropped 5 bases and J dropped 1 base, with 12 bases sitting between them. The CDR3 consists of 15 residues. From germline, CDR1 is SGHTA and CDR2 FQGNSA. Assay: immunoSEQ multiplex PCR; the TCRdb copy retains only in-frame clones and omits some. The sample lists under 100,000 clones, about 96% seen once, with roughly 0.8% in the top ten. Separation from the 666-subject first cohort characterized the roughly 120-subject validation cohort, to which the donors belonged. Overall study results and limits: Associated with cytomegalovirus, according to the listing, were some 150 TCR beta chains.

This clone came up once. Its antigen is currently unknown. What was sequenced was PBMCs. The receptor comes from a man in his late teens or twenties in good health and CMV-seronegative. The chain carries TRBV7-2 and TRBJ1-5; unclear D gene. CDR3 residues: CASSPDRRSNQPQHF. The DNA for the CDR3 is TGTGCCAGCAGCCCGGACCGGAGGAGCAATCAGCCCCAGCATTTT.